The following is a T cell receptor beta chain sequence with its context. This entry is derived from a study of shared clonotypes between healthy human individuals. Using immunoSEQ multiplex PCR, the repertoire was profiled, and TCRdb retains in-frame clones only, with some absent. The top ten hold roughly 0.13% of the sample, which has 2,100,000 or so clones, approximately 96% seen once. V lost 6 bases and J lost 10; bases outside the gene matches: 12. The CDR3 length is 15 residues. Per germline, CDR1 MDHEN and CDR2 SYDVKM. Material: naive CD4+ T cells sorted from blood. Subset denoted: CD45RA+ positively selected. This chain links TRBV28 with TRBJ1-2; TRBD1 matches 12 bases. This receptor was obtained from a man aged 18-30 years in good health. CDR3: CASRTRDRGLQPYTF. CDR3 DNA sequence: TGTGCCAGCAGGACCCGGGACAGGGGGCTCCAGCCCTACACCTTC.